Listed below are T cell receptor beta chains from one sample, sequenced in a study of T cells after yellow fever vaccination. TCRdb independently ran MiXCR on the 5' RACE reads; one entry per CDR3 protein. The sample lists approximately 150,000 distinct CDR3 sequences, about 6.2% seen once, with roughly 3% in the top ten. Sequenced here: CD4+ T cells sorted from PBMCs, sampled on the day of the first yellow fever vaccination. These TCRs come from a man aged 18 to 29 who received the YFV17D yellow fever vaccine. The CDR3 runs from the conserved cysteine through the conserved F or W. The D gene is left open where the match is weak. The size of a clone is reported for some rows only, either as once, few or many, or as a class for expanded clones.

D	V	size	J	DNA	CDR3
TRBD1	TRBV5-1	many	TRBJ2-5	TGCGCCAGCAGCGGATGGACAGGGCCTGAGACCCAGTACTTC	CASSGWTGPETQYF
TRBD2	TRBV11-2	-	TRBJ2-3	TGTGCCAGCCGCATTTTGGGGGGGAGTACGCAGTATTTT	CASRILGGSTQYF
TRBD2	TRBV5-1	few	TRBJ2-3	TGCGCCAGCAGCTTGGTTAGCGGGGTAACAGATACGCAGTATTTT	CASSLVSGVTDTQYF
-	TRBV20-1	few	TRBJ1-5	TGCAGTGCTAGTACCGGGACCTTACGGCCCCAGCATTTT	CSASTGTLRPQHF
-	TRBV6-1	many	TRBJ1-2	TGTGCCAGCAGTGTAAATCGGATGGACTATGGCTACACCTTC	CASSVNRMDYGYTF
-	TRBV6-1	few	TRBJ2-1	TGTGCCAGCAGTGCCCACGTAAAGGGCAATGAGCAGTTCTTC	CASSAHVKGNEQFF
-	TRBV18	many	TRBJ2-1	TGTGCCAGCTCACCACAAGGACACTACAATGAGCAGTTCTTC	CASSPQGHYNEQFF
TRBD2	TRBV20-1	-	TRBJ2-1	TGCAGTGCTAGAGTTAGCGGGGGGCCGGGCTCCTACAATGAGCAGTTCTTC	CSARVSGGPGSYNEQFF
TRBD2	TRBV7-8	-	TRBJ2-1	TGTGCCAGCAGCTTGGGGACTAGCGGGGCAATAACCTACGATGAGCAGTTCTTC	CASSLGTSGAITYDEQFF
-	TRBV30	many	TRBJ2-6	TGTGCCTGGAGTGAGTCCTTAATTACCTCTGGGGCCAACGTCCTGACTTTC	CAWSESLITSGANVLTF
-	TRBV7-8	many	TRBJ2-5	TGTGCCAGCACCCTGGGGAGGCTCAGCGAGACCCAGTACTTC	CASTLGRLSETQYF
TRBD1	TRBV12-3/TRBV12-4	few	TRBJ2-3	TGTGCCAGCACGGGACAGAGTAGCACAGATACGCAGTATTTT	CASTGQSSTDTQYF
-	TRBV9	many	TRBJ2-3	TGTGCCAGCAGCGTAGTTGTCATTTGGACTAGCACAGATACGCAGTATTTT	CASSVVVIWTSTDTQYF
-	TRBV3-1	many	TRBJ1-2	TGTGCCAGCAGCCAAGGGGTGATAGCTAACTATGGCTACACCTTC	CASSQGVIANYGYTF
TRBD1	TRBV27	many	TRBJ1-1	TGTGCCAGCAGTTCCCCGGGACAGGGGAAAACTGAAGCTTTCTTT	CASSSPGQGKTEAFF
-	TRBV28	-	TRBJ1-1	TGTGGTAGCAGGAGAGACACTGAAGCTTTCTTT	CGSRRDTEAFF
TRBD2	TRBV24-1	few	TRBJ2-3	TGTGCCACCAGTGATGGACTAGGCACAGATACGCAGTATTTT	CATSDGLGTDTQYF
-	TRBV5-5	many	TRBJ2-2	TGTGCCAGCAGACGGCTCGGGGTCAACGCGAACACCGGGGAGCTGTTTTTT	CASRRLGVNANTGELFF
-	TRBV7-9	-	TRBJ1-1	TGTGCCAGCAGCACCGGGACCATGCGCCTCACTGAAGCTTTCTTT	CASSTGTMRLTEAFF
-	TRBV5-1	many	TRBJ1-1	TGCGCCAGCAGCTTGTGGGGCGGAATAGTGAACACTGAAGCTTTCTTT	CASSLWGGIVNTEAFF
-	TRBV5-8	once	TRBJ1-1	TGTGCCAGCAGCCTAGGGTTGACGAACACTGAAGCTTTCTTT	CASSLGLTNTEAFF
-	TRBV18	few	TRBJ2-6	TGTGCCAGCTCACCCGTGGCCGGGACTGGGGCCAACGTCCTGACTTTC	CASSPVAGTGANVLTF
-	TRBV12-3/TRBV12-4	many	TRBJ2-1	TGTGCCAGCAGTGCTACAGGGGGGGCCTACAATGAGCAGTTCTTC	CASSATGGAYNEQFF
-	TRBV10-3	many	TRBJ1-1	TGTGCCACCGGACAGTTCACTGAAGCTTTCTTT	CATGQFTEAFF
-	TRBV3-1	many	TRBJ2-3	TGTGCCAGCAGCCAAAGGCTAGCCCGCACAGATACGCAGTATTTT	CASSQRLARTDTQYF
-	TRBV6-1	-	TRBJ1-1	TGTGCCAGCAGCGAGGACAGAAACACTGAAGCTTTCTTT	CASSEDRNTEAFF
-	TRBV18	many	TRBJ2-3	TGTGCCAGCTCACCATCTCCGGGCGAGAGGTTTACGCAGTATTTT	CASSPSPGERFTQYF
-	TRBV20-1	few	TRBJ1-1	TGCAGTGCTAGGTTGGCCGGGGGCACTGAAGCTTTCTTT	CSARLAGGTEAFF
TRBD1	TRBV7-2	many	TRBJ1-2	TGTGCCAGCACCCTGACAGGGAACTATGGCTACACCTTC	CASTLTGNYGYTF
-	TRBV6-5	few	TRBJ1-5	TGTGCCAGCTCTAGAGCCGTTAGCAATCAGCCCCAGCATTTT	CASSRAVSNQPQHF
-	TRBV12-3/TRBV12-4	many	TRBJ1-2	TGTGCCAGCAGTTTAGCGGGGTATGGCTACACCTTC	CASSLAGYGYTF
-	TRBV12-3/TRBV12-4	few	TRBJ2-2	TGTGCCAGCAGTTCCTCCCGGACAGCAAACACCGGGGAGCTGTTTTTT	CASSSSRTANTGELFF
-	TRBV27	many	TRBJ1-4	TGTGAATTTCCTGACAGTCCTAATGAAAAACTGTTTTTT	CEFPDSPNEKLFF
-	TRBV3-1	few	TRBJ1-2	TGTGCCAGCAGCCAAGCCAGGGACTATGGCTACACCTTC	CASSQARDYGYTF
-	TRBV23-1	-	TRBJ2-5	TGCGCCAGCAGTCAATCGAGGGGACGCCTGGGCACCCAGTACTTC	CASSQSRGRLGTQYF
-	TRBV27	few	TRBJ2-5	TGTGCCAGCACTCCTCTGGGACGGCGTCCGGAAGAGACCCAGTACTTC	CASTPLGRRPEETQYF
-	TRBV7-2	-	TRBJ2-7	TGTGCCAGCAGCTTGTACTCAGCGACCTACGAGCAGTACTTC	CASSLYSATYEQYF
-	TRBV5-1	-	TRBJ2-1	TGCGCCAGCAGCTTGGCCAGGGTCGGATACAATGAGCAGTTCTTC	CASSLARVGYNEQFF
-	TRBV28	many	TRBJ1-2	TGTGCCAGCAGTTTATTTATAGGGGGAGATGGCTACACCTTC	CASSLFIGGDGYTF
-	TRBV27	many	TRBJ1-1	TGTGCCAGCAGTTTAGCGGTGGGGAAAGGGTGGTCGACTGAAGCTTTCTTT	CASSLAVGKGWSTEAFF